The clone carrying this T cell receptor (beta chain) was observed a single time. A read error may be the cause here, since a much bigger clone is one base away. The CDR3 sequence is 15 residues long. Germline V gives CDR1 SNHLY, CDR2 FYNNEI. The source of the sample is a study of blood T cell repertoires in COVID-19. Study context: From the United States, Italy and Spain came samples of acute and convalescent COVID-19. Nucleic acid was either cDNA or gDNA, and it came from T cells, B-cell-depleted T cells, or PBMCs.

As originally analysed: Counts of nucleated cells, estimated from reference gene primer amplification, were obtained. The table came from immunoSEQ multiplex PCR; TCRdb's copy has only in-frame clones and leaves some out. V and J calls and clone size are given by that table; D and trimming were obtained from the DNA. The sample holds 100,000 or so clones, about 90% seen once. Specimen: peripheral blood. This receptor was taken from a man in his fifties with acute or convalescent COVID-19. The V gene is TRBV2, the J gene TRBJ2-7; 7 nucleotides agree with TRBD1. CDR3: CVSSGTGDSSYEQYF. In DNA, the CDR3 is TGTGTCAGCAGCGGTACAGGGGATAGCTCCTACGAGCAGTACTTC.